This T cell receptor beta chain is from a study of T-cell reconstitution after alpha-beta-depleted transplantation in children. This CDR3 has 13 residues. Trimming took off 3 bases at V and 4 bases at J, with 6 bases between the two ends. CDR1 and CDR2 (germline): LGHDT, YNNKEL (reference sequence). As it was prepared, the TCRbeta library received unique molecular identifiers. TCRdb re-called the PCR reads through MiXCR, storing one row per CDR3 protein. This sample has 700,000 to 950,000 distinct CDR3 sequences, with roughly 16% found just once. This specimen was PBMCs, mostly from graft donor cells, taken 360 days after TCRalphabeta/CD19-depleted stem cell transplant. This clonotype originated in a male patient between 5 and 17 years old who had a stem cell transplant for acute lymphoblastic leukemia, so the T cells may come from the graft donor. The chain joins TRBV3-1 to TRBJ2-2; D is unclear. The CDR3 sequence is CASSHPGTGELFF. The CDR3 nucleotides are TGTGCCAGCAGCCATCCAGGCACCGGGGAGCTGTTTTTT.